The 2 T cell receptor beta chains reported below all come from one sample, sequenced in a study of cytomegalovirus exposure and HLA in healthy donors. The study ran its PCR with 60 Vbeta and 13 Jbeta primers. The data were produced by immunoSEQ multiplex PCR, yet TCRdb's version contains in-frame clones alone and is incomplete. The sample contains fewer than 120,000 clones, approximately 82% of which appear only once. Source material: PBMCs. These receptors all come from a man aged 25-40 years in good health and CMV-seropositive.

The chain has TRBV28 and TRBJ1-2, with a tentative D call TRBD1 (5 bases). The CDR3 loop spans 13 amino acids. V lost 3 bases, J lost 2 bases, and 7 bases lay in between. Looked up from germline, CDR1 is MDHEN and CDR2 is SYDVKM. Here the CDR3 DNA reads TGTGCCAGCAGTTTGGAGGGGAACTATGGCTACACCTTC. Protein: CASSLEGNYGYTF.

The V call is TRBV6-5, the J call TRBJ1-1; 7 nucleotides agree with TRBD1. From germline, CDR1 is MNHEY and CDR2 SVGAGI. The CDR3 has 15 residues. V shed 2 bases and J 1 base; nucleotides not matched to a gene: 4. The CDR3 protein is CASSYRGQGNTEAFF. The CDR3 bases are TGTGCCAGCAGTTACAGGGGGCAAGGGAACACTGAAGCTTTCTTT.